This T cell receptor (beta chain) emerged from a study of breast tumors, draining lymph nodes, adjacent tissues. Findings and limits, study-wide: Tumor T cell lymph node origin was a supported hypothesis, not proven.

The lymph nodes were axillary draining lymph nodes from breast cancer patients. Each CDR3 protein gets one entry after TCRdb re-called the multiplex PCR reads with MiXCR. The data show roughly 220,000 distinct CDR3 sequences, about 34% seen once. The CDR3 extends over 14 amino acids. CDR1 is DFQATT, CDR2 SNEGSKA, per germline (reference sequence). This clonotype has ten or more counts. The antigen is undetermined. A much more abundant neighbour one base away suggests this may be a read error. This clonotype was sampled from a female donor with breast cancer. Some clones in this sample may be carry-over from other donors' samples. Material: axillary lymph node tissue. The rearrangement links TRBV20-1 to TRBJ2-1; no clear D. CDR3 amino acids: CSARALAPYTEQFF. The CDR3 bases are TGCAGTGCTCGTGCCCTCGCCCCCTACACTGAGCAGTTCTTC.